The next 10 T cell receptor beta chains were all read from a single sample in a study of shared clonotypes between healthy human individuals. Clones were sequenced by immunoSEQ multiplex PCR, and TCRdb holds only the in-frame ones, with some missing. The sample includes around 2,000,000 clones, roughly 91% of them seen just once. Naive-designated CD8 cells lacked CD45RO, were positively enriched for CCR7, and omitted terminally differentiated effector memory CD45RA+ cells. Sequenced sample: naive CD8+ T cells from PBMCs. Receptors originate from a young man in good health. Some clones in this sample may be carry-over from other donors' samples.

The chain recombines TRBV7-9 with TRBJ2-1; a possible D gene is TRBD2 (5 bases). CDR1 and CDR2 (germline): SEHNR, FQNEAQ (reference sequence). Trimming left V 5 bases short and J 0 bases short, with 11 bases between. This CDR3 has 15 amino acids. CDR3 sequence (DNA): TGTGCCAGCAGCGAAGTAGCGTACTCCTACAATGAGCAGTTCTTC. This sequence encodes CASSEVAYSYNEQFF.

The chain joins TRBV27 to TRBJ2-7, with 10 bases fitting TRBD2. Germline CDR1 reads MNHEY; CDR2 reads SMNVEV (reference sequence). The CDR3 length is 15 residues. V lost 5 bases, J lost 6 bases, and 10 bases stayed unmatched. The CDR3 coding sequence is TGTGCCAGCAGTCGAGGGACTAGCGCGGGATCCGAGCAGTACTTC. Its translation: CASSRGTSAGSEQYF.

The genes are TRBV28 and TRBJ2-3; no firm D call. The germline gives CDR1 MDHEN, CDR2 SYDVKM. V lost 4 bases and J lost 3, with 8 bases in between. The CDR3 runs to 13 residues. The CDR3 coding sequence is TGTGCCAGCAGTTCAACCCAAACAGATACGCAGTATTTT. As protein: CASSSTQTDTQYF. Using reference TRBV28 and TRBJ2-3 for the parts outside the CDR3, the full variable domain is DVKVTQSSRYLVKRTGEKVFLECVQDMDHENMFWYRQDPGLGLRLIYFSYDVKMKEKGDIPEGYSVSREKKERFSLILESASTNQTSMYLCASSSTQTDTQYFGPGTRLTVL.

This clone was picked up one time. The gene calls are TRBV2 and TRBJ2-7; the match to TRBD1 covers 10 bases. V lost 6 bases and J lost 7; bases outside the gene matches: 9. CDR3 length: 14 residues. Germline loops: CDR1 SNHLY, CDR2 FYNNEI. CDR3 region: CASRQPGTGEEQYF. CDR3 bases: TGTGCCAGCAGGCAACCCGGGACAGGGGAAGAGCAGTACTTC.

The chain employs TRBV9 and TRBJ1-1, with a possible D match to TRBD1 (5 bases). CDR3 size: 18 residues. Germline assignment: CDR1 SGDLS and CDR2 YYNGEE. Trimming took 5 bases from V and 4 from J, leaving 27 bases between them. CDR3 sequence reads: CASRKSGTHNGDGTEAFF. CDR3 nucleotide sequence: TGTGCCAGCAGGAAAAGCGGGACTCATAATGGAGACGGCACTGAAGCTTTCTTT.

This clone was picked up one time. The CDR3 nucleotides are TGTGCCAGCAGTGAAAGGAAGGACAGGGCCCGTCCGCGGGAGGACTACGAGCAGTACTTC. Its protein product is CASSERKDRARPREDYEQYF. The J gene is TRBJ2-7, the V gene TRBV2; tentatively, D is TRBD1 or TRBD2 (8 bases each). This CDR3 contains 20 residues. CDR1 and CDR2 (germline): SNHLY, FYNNEI. Trimming removed 2 bases from V and 3 bases from J, with 29 bases in between.

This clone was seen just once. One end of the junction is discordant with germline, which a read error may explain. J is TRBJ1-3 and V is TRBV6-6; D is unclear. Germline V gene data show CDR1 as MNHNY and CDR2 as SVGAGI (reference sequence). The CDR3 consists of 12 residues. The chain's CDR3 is CASSYGWGSRDF. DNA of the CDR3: TGTGCCAGCAGTTACGGTTGGGGATCGAGAGATTTT.

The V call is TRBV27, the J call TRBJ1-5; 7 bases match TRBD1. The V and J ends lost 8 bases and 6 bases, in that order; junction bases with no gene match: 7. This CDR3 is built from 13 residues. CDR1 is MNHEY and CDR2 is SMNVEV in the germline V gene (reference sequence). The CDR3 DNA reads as TGTGCCAGCGGTGTAACAGGGGCTCAGCCCCAGCATTTT. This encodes CASGVTGAQPQHF.

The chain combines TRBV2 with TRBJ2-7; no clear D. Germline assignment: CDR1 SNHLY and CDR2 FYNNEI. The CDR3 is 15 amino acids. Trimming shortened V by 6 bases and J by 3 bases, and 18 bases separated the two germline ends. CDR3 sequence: CASRLRPPGRYEQYF. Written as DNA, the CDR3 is TGTGCCAGCAGACTAAGACCTCCTGGACGCTACGAGCAGTACTTC.

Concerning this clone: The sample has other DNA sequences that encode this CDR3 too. Written as DNA, the CDR3 is TGCGCCAGCAGTGAGTCGTGGTACACTGAAGCTTTCTTT. Protein product: CASSESWYTEAFF. The rearrangement joins TRBV10-2 to TRBJ1-1, with unresolved D. The CDR3 has 13 amino acids. Germline assignment: CDR1 WSHSY and CDR2 SAAADI. The V end was cut by 0 bases, the J end by 3 bases, with 5 bases between.